The rows below give T cell receptor beta chains drawn from one sample of a study of cytomegalovirus exposure and HLA in healthy donors. The assay was immunoSEQ multiplex PCR, and TCRdb's table has in-frame clones only and misses some. The table shows 100,000 or so clones, with around 75% occurring only once. The sequenced sample was PBMCs. The receptors stem from a woman in her late teens or twenties in good health and CMV-seropositive. CDR3s include the opening cysteine and the closing phenylalanine or tryptophan. A D gene is named only where the DNA matches it firmly. Clone sizes are given selectively: once, few, many, or a class where the clone is expanded.

D,size,J,V,CDR3,DNA
TRBD1,.,TRBJ1-2,TRBV7-6,CASSSMRQGLYGYTF,TGTGCCAGCAGCTCTATGAGACAGGGACTGTATGGCTACACCTTC
TRBD1,.,TRBJ1-1,TRBV19,CASQDRGTEAFF,TGTGCCAGCCAGGACAGGGGGACTGAAGCTTTCTTT
.,.,TRBJ1-2,TRBV18,CASSPARDNYGYTF,TGTGCCAGCTCACCCGCTCGGGATAACTATGGCTACACCTTC
TRBD1,.,TRBJ1-1,TRBV19,CASSVKQGGTEAFF,TGTGCCAGTAGTGTTAAACAGGGGGGCACTGAAGCTTTCTTT
.,.,TRBJ1-4,TRBV4-1,CASSHNVLNEKLFF,TGCGCCAGCAGCCATAATGTCCTTAATGAAAAACTGTTTTTT
TRBD1,.,TRBJ1-5,TRBV5-5,CASSPRQGADIQPQHF,TGTGCCAGCAGCCCCCGACAGGGGGCAGATATTCAGCCCCAGCATTTT
TRBD2,.,TRBJ2-5,TRBV5-1,CASSLEGLAGVETQYF,TGCGCCAGCAGCTTGGAGGGACTAGCGGGAGTAGAGACCCAGTACTTC
TRBD2,.,TRBJ2-1,TRBV15,CATSRDWTSGYNEQFF,TGTGCCACCAGCAGAGATTGGACTAGCGGTTACAATGAGCAGTTCTTC
.,.,TRBJ2-7,TRBV6-5,CASSIAGQWYEQYF,TGTGCCAGCAGTATAGCGGGACAGTGGTACGAGCAGTACTTC
.,.,TRBJ2-2,TRBV5-1,CASSLAGAATGELFF,TGCGCCAGCAGCTTGGCAGGGGCCGCCACCGGGGAGCTGTTTTTT
TRBD1,.,TRBJ2-2,TRBV5-1,CASSPEGAKNTGELFF,TGCGCCAGCAGCCCCGAGGGGGCGAAGAACACCGGGGAGCTGTTTTTT
.,.,TRBJ1-5,TRBV19,CASSPAGGSQPQHF,TGTGCCAGCTCCCCGGCGGGGGGTAGTCAGCCCCAGCATTTT
.,.,TRBJ2-7,TRBV2,CASLRAQGYEQYF,TGTGCCAGCCTAAGAGCGCAAGGCTACGAGCAGTACTTC
.,few,TRBJ2-3,TRBV28,CASRSFWLIGGKSTDTQYF,TGTGCCAGCAGGAGTTTTTGGTTGATTGGCGGGAAAAGCACAGATACGCAGTATTTT
TRBD1,.,TRBJ1-2,TRBV19,CASSMRTGLDGYTF,TGTGCCAGTAGTATGCGGACAGGGCTGGATGGCTACACCTTC
.,.,TRBJ2-7,TRBV7-2,CASSLYLLSGSYEQYF,TGTGCCAGCAGCTTATATCTACTCAGCGGCTCCTACGAGCAGTACTTC
.,.,TRBJ2-1,TRBV27,CASSLIAERAGEQFF,TGTGCCAGCAGTTTAATAGCGGAGAGAGCGGGTGAGCAGTTCTTC
.,.,TRBJ2-4,TRBV28,CASNRVGKNIQYF,TGTGCCAGCAACAGGGTGGGCAAAAACATTCAGTACTTC
.,once,TRBJ2-1,TRBV14,CASSHPFSYNEQFF,TGTGCCAGCAGCCACCCCTTTTCCTACAATGAGCAGTTCTTC
.,.,TRBJ2-7,TRBV10-2,CASSVEGGSYEQYF,TGCGCCAGCAGTGTGGAAGGGGGCTCCTACGAGCAGTACTTC
.,once,TRBJ2-7,TRBV28,CASSSAGTYEQYF,TGTGCCAGCAGCTCAGCAGGTACCTACGAGCAGTACTTC
.,.,TRBJ2-7,TRBV28,CASRSGAAFYEQYF,TGTGCCAGCAGATCAGGGGCGGCTTTCTACGAGCAGTACTTC
TRBD1,.,TRBJ2-7,TRBV27,CASSLSWTGYEQYF,TGTGCCAGCAGTTTATCCTGGACAGGTTACGAGCAGTACTTC
TRBD2,once,TRBJ2-5,TRBV5-1,CASSRGLAGEETQYF,TGCGCCAGCAGCCGGGGACTAGCGGGAGAAGAGACCCAGTACTTC